These 8 T cell receptor beta chains were all obtained from the same sample, sequenced in a study of cytomegalovirus exposure and HLA in healthy donors (dated by TCRdb to the late 2010s). The protocol used for the library was the immunoSEQ multiplex PCR assay. For the multiplex PCR, a mixture combining 60 forward primers for TCR Vbeta segments and 13 reverse primers for TCR Jbeta segments was used. TCRdb stores this immuneACCESS table with in-frame sequences only. Part of the clones is absent; in the studies checked, under half of the shortfall reflects unresolved V genes, and no reason is known for the rest. Per the sample table, the count is approximately 82,000 clones. Approximately 1.4% of the sample goes to the ten largest clones. The sequenced material came from PBMCs. These receptor sequences come from a woman aged 60-70 years in good health and CMV-seronegative.

The chain is built from TRBV18 and TRBJ1-3; D perhaps matches TRBD1 (5 bases). The V end was cut by 3 bases, the J end by 2 bases, with 8 bases between. Germline assignment: CDR1 KGHSH and CDR2 LQKENI. The CDR3 length is 14 residues. The CDR3 coding sequence is TGTGCCAGCTCACCGACAGAAGCTGGAAACACCATATATTTT. It specifies CASSPTEAGNTIYF.

The chain recombines TRBV27 with TRBJ2-7, with TRBD1 identical over 7 bases. Germline V gene sequence: CDR1 MNHEY, CDR2 SMNVEV (reference sequence). The CDR3 runs to 15 residues. Unmatched junction bases numbered 9, after V lost 4 bases and J lost 3 bases. DNA of the CDR3: TGTGCCAGCAGTTCCCCCGAGACAGGGATCTACGAGCAGTACTTC. This gives the protein CASSSPETGIYEQYF.

This sequence joins TRBV30 and TRBJ2-7; 9 bases map to TRBD1. Trimming took 3 bases from V and 6 from J; bases not matched to a gene: 9. The germline V gene encodes CDR1 GTSNPN and CDR2 SVGIG (reference sequence). There are 14 residues in the CDR3. The CDR3 reads CAWRAGTGFGEQYF. The CDR3 DNA reads as TGTGCCTGGAGGGCCGGGACAGGGTTTGGCGAGCAGTACTTC.

The chain uses TRBV19 and TRBJ2-1; the match to TRBD1 covers 9 bases. J lost 2 bases, V lost 10 bases, and 6 bases had no gene match. Germline CDR1 is LNHDA and CDR2 is SQIVND (reference sequence). The CDR3 has 14 residues. The CDR3 DNA reads as TGTGCCACCAAACAGGGGGCAACCTACAATGAGCAGTTCTTC. It yields the protein CATKQGATYNEQFF.

The rearrangement links TRBV4-3 to TRBJ2-3, with 8 positions matching TRBD2. Trimming removed 3 bases from V and 5 bases from J; junction bases left unmatched: 10. This CDR3 contains 16 residues. CDR1 is LGHNA, CDR2 YSLEER, per germline. CDR3: CASSQSGTSGGDTQYF. The CDR3 nucleotides read TGCGCCAGCAGCCAGAGCGGCACTAGCGGTGGAGATACGCAGTATTTT.

The V and J genes are TRBV28 and TRBJ2-4; tentative D call: TRBD2 (5 bases). The CDR3 covers 15 residues. Looked up from germline, CDR1 is MDHEN and CDR2 is SYDVKM. V was clipped by 2 bases and J by 0 bases, with 8 bases between them. Written as DNA, the CDR3 is TGTGCCAGCAGTTTAGTAGGACTAGCCAAAAACATTCAGTACTTC. As protein: CASSLVGLAKNIQYF.

This chain uses TRBV18 with TRBJ2-3; D call uncertain. There are 12 residues in the CDR3. V gave up 2 bases and J gave up 7 bases, with 7 bases separating them. Germline CDR1 is KGHSH and CDR2 is LQKENI. CDR3 amino acids: CASSPSSYTQYF. DNA of the CDR3: TGTGCCAGCTCACCATCCTCGTATACGCAGTATTTT.

The chain couples TRBV2 to TRBJ1-5; the D is unclear. Per germline, CDR1 SNHLY and CDR2 FYNNEI. The CDR3 totals 14 residues. Between the trimmed V and J ends, which lost 6 bases and 3 bases, there was a span of 12 bases. CDR3 residues: CASRELYNNQPQHF. CDR3 coding DNA: TGTGCCAGCAGAGAGTTGTATAACAATCAGCCCCAGCATTTT.